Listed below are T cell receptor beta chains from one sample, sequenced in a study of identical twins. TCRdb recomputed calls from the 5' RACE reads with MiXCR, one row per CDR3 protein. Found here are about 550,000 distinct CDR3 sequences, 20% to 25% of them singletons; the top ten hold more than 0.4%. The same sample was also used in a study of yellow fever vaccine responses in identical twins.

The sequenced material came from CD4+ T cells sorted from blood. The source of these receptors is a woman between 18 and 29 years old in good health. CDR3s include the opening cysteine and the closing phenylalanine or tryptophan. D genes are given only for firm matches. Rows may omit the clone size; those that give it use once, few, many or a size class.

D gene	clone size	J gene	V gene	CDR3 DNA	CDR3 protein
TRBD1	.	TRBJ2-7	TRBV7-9	TGTGCCAGCAGCCTGGGACAGTTCTACGGGGAGCAGTACTTC	CASSLGQFYGEQYF
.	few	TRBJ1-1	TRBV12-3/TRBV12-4	TGTGCCACACGACCCTCCTTACGGACTGAAGCTTTCTTT	CATRPSLRTEAFF
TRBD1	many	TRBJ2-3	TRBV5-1	TGCGCCAGCAGCCTGGGACAGGGGGGAGATACGCAGTATTTT	CASSLGQGGDTQYF
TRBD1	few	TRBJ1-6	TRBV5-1	TGCGCCAGCAGCCCAAGACAGGGGACGAATTCACCCCTCCACTTT	CASSPRQGTNSPLHF
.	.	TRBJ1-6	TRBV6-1	TGTGCCAGCAGTGCCGGACCTGATTCACCCCTCCACTTT	CASSAGPDSPLHF
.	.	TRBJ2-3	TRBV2	TGTGCCAGCAAGCTAGCGCAATTCACCACAGATACGCAGTATTTT	CASKLAQFTTDTQYF
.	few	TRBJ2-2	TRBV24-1	TGTGCCACCAGCCGCCAGGAGCTGAACACCGGGGAGCTGTTTTTT	CATSRQELNTGELFF
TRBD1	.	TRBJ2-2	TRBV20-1	TGCAGTGCTTCCGGGACAGCGAACACCGGGGAGCTGTTTTTT	CSASGTANTGELFF
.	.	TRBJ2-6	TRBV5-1	TGCGCCAGCAGCGGAGGGGGGGTACCTGTCTCTGGGGCCAACGTCCTGACTTTC	CASSGGGVPVSGANVLTF
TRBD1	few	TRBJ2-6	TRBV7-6	TGTGCCAGCAGCTCCCGTCCCGGGACAGGGATCAGGTCGGCTGGGGCCAACGTCCTGACTTTC	CASSSRPGTGIRSAGANVLTF
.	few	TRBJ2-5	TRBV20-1	TGCAGTGCTAGAGACGGAAAGCTGGCGACCCAGTACTTC	CSARDGKLATQYF
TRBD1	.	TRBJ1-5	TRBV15	TGTGCCACCAGCAAGCTTGGGACAGGGTCCGGACAGCCCCAGCATTTT	CATSKLGTGSGQPQHF
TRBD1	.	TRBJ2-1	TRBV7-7	TGTGCCAGCAGCTTAAACAGGGGGGACAGCAATGAGCAGTTCTTC	CASSLNRGDSNEQFF
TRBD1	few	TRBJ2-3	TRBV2	TGTGCCAGCAGTGGGGACAGGGGGTCTCAGTCAACGCAGTATTTT	CASSGDRGSQSTQYF
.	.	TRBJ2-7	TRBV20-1	TGCAGTGCTAGTCGCTGTCTCGAGCAGTACTTC	CSASRCLEQYF
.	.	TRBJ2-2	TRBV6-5	TGTGCCAGCAGTATACACAACACCGGGGAGCTGTTTTTT	CASSIHNTGELFF
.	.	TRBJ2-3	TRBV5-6	TGTGCCAGCAGCTTGAGGCGGGTATGGGATACGCAGTATTTT	CASSLRRVWDTQYF
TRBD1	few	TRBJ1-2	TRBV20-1	TGCAGTGCTCAGAGACAGGGCTTTCGCTACACCTTC	CSAQRQGFRYTF
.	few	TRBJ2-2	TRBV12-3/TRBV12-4	TGTGCCAGCAGTTTATGGCTCACTGCGAACACCGGGGAGCTGTTTTTT	CASSLWLTANTGELFF
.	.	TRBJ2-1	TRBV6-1	TGTGCCAGCACCCGGGACACCAGGAGGGATGAGCAGTTCTTC	CASTRDTRRDEQFF
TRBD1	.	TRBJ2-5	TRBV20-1	TGCAGCGCCACCCAACAACAGGGGTTGGAGACCCAGTACTTC	CSATQQQGLETQYF
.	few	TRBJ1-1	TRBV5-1	TGCGCCAGCGTACAGCCTCCAAACACTGAAGCTTTCTTT	CASVQPPNTEAFF
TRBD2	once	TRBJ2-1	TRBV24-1	TGTGCCACCAGTGATACGCGAACAAACAGGGGACTAGCGGTCAACAATGAGCAGTTCTTC	CATSDTRTNRGLAVNNEQFF
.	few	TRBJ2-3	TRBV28	TGTGCCAGCGCAGGAGGTGGCTTAGATACGCAGTATTTT	CASAGGGLDTQYF
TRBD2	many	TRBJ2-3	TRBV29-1	TGCAGCGTTGAAGGGACTAGCGGTGGAACGGATACGCAGTATTTT	CSVEGTSGGTDTQYF
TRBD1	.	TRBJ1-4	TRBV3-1	TGTGCCAGCAGCCAAAAAGGGACAGCAGAAAAACTGTTTTTT	CASSQKGTAEKLFF